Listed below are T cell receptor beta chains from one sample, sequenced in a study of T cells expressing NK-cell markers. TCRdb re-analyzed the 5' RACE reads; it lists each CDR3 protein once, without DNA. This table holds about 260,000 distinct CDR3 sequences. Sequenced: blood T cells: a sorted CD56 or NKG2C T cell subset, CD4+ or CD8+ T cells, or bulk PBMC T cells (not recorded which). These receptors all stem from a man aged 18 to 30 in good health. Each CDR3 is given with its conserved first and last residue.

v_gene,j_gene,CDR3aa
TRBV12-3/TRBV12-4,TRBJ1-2,CASNPTGLGYGYTF
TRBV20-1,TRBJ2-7,CSVPTGTSGTYEQYF
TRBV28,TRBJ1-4,CASREGTREKLFF
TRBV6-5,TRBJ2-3,CASSWTRRGTDTQYF
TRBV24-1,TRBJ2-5,CATSGPQETQYF
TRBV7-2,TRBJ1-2,CASSLGYRGYTF
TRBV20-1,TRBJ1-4,CSARGAGGNGEKLFF
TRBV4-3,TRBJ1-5,CASSQDVAYQPQHF
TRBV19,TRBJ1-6,CASSPSGPGLNNSPLHF
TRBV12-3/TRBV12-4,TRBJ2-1,CASSPGDHQFF
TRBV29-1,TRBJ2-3,CSGDGRPSTDTQYF
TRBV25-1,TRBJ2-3,CASSEGGDTQYF
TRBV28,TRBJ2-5,CASTKIAGSSQYF
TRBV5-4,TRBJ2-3,CASSGKKGTNSSTDTQYF
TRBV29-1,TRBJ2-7,CSSTRGTDGEQYF
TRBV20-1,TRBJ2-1,CSAISGSGNEQFF
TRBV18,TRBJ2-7,CASSPPSTPSYEQYF
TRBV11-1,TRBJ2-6,CASSLVGPEHANSGANVLTF
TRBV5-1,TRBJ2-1,CASSFLTSDEQFF
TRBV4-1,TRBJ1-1,CASSHPTGRNTEAFF
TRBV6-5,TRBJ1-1,CASRFDNRGQAFF
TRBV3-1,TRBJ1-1,CASSHLGGAEAFF
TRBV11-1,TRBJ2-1,CASSSTSGRVREQFF
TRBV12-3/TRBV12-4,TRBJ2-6,CASRKQRAGANVLTF
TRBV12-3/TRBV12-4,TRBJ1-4,CASSLAPRRVGEKLFF
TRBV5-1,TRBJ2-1,CASSLVITSGTNEQFF
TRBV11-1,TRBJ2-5,CASSDGSRQYQETQYF
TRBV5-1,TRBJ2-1,CASSLGPQREGRNEQFF
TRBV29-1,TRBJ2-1,CSVESFSGRPNEQFF
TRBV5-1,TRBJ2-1,CASSAHRGGGSYNEQFF
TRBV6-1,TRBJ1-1,CASRGTLMNTEAFF
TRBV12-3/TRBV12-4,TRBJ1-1,CASRGQGEPNTEAFF
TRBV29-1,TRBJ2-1,CSVTGDSYNEQFF
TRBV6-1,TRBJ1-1,CASMTNSGTVGKGAFF
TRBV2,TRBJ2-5,CASTNSRGSETQYF
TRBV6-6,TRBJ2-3,CASALPGTDTQYF
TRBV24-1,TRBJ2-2,CATSMASGRPATGELFF
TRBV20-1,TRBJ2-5,CSARDWGGSDRQLMETQYF
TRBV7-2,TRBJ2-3,CASSLRGTRLLDTQYF
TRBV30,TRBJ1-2,CAWNFRADGYTF
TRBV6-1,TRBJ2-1,CASRSTGQGMTSGQFF